The 25 T cell receptor beta chains below all came from one sample that was sequenced in a study of CD8+CD57+ T cells in acquired aplastic anemia listed by TCRdb under 2018. The sequencing machine was an Illumina HiSeq 2000. Profiling of TCR beta VDJ combinations and CDR3 sequences used genomic DNA as the template. TCRdb passed the public sequencing reads through fastp at Q25 and MiXCR, retaining productive beta sequences. Rows are combined by CDR3 protein, so each entry shows the most common genes and DNA. The sample profile shows approximately 59,000 distinct CDR3 sequences; roughly three fifths of them were found once. The ten biggest clones cover 15% to 20% of the sample. Flow cytometry had shown CD8+CD57+ cell expansion in the patients selected for sequencing. Sequenced sample: sorted CD4+, CD8+, or CD8+CD57+ T cells (not recorded which) from PBMCs. The receptor set was obtained from a human donor with aplastic anemia.

This clonotype occurred a few times. The rearrangement uses TRBV30 and TRBJ1-5; D call uncertain. The CDR3 is 12 residues long. Deletions cut 1 base from V and 5 bases from J, with 6 bases between. CDR1 is GTSNPN, CDR2 SVGIG, per germline (reference sequence). CDR3: CAWSGGDQPQHF. As DNA, the CDR3 is TGTGCCTGGAGTGGTGGAGATCAGCCCCAGCATTTT.

This clonotype appeared many times. DNA of the CDR3: TGTGCCAGCAGCCCACCGGGACTAGGGGCCTACGAGCAGTACTTC. Translation: CASSPPGLGAYEQYF. The gene calls are TRBV28 and TRBJ2-7, with 8 bases aligning to TRBD2. With 6 bases clipped from V and 2 bases from J, the junction kept 9 bases outside the gene matches. Germline CDR1 and CDR2: MDHEN and SYDVKM. CDR3 length: 15 residues.

The rearrangement uses TRBV29-1 and TRBJ2-5, with D unresolved. Trimming shortened V by 3 bases and J by 5 bases, and 10 bases separated the two germline ends. The germline V gene encodes CDR1 SQVTM and CDR2 ANQGSEA. The CDR3 contains 12 residues. In DNA form, the CDR3 reads TGCAGCGTTGACCGAATGGGGGAGACCCAGTACTTC. It specifies CSVDRMGETQYF.

The J gene is TRBJ2-5, the V gene TRBV28; 9 positions agree with TRBD1. Trimming took 5 bases from V and 4 from J; bases not matched to a gene: 5. Germline CDR1 and CDR2: MDHEN and SYDVKM. This CDR3 is 14 amino acids long. CDR3 in DNA: TGTGCCAGCAGTAGGGGACAGGGACGAGAGACCCAGTACTTC. Translation: CASSRGQGRETQYF. Full variable domain (missing parts from reference TRBV28 and TRBJ2-5): DVKVTQSSRYLVKRTGEKVFLECVQDMDHENMFWYRQDPGLGLRLIYFSYDVKMKEKGDIPEGYSVSREKKERFSLILESASTNQTSMYLCASSRGQGRETQYFGPGTRLLVL.

As for this clonotype: Mismatch with germline at one junction end may stem from a read error. The chain joins TRBV15 to TRBJ1-1; no firm D call. CDR3 length equals 13 residues. Germline CDR1 is LNHNV and CDR2 is YYDKDF (reference sequence). In DNA, the CDR3 is TGTGCCACCAGCAGATTGATGAACACTGAAGCTCTCTTT. It encodes CATSRLMNTEALF. Using reference TRBV15 and TRBJ1-1 for the parts outside the CDR3, the full variable domain is DAMVIQNPRYQVTQFGKPVTLSCSQTLNHNVMYWYQQKSSQAPKLLFHYYDKDFNNEADTPDNFQSRRPNTSFCFLDIRSPGLGDTAMYLCATSRLMNTEALFGQGTRLTVV.

The chain has TRBV19 and TRBJ2-3, with 7 positions matching TRBD2. CDR3 length: 14 amino acids. Germline V gene sequence: CDR1 LNHDA, CDR2 SQIVND (reference sequence). Unmatched junction bases numbered 6, after V lost 5 bases and J lost 4 bases. The CDR3 DNA reads as TGTGCCAGTAGTCTGGGGAGGGTGGCAGATACGCAGTATTTT. It translates to CASSLGRVADTQYF.

This clonotype was picked up many times. The chain recombines TRBV20-1 with TRBJ2-7; 12 bases map to TRBD1. The V gene end was trimmed by 6 bases and the J gene end by 4 bases; junction bases not matched to a gene: 10. CDR3 size: 15 residues. CDR1 DFQATT and CDR2 SNEGSKA come from the germline V gene (reference sequence). CDR3 residues: CSAPFGTGGPYEQYF. The DNA for the CDR3 is TGCAGTGCCCCTTTCGGGACAGGGGGCCCTTACGAGCAGTACTTC.

This chain links TRBV7-9 with TRBJ1-2; maybe TRBD1 (6 bases). V was trimmed by 2 bases and J by 8 bases, leaving 12 bases between them. Germline loops: CDR1 SEHNR, CDR2 FQNEAQ (reference sequence). The CDR3 totals 13 residues. The CDR3 reads CASSLSRGGGYTF. The CDR3 nucleotides are TGTGCCAGCAGCTTATCCAGGGGAGGCGGCTACACCTTC.

This clonotype was recorded many times. The DNA is left out, because the CDR3 cannot be placed on it with certainty; the CDR3 is given as TCRdb lists it. The chain couples TRBV7-2 to TRBJ1-1; the tabulated D call, TRBD1, remains unverified against the DNA. From germline, CDR1 is SGHTA and CDR2 FQGNSA. The CDR3 extends over 13 residues, inclusive of both ends. The CDR3 is CASSLVGSGAPFF.

In its sample, this clonotype was seen many times. J is TRBJ1-2 and V is TRBV3-1; the match to TRBD1 covers 9 bases. The ends lost 6 bases at V and 4 bases at J; junction bases unmatched: 12. The CDR3 runs 16 residues. Germline loops: CDR1 LGHDT, CDR2 YNNKEL (reference sequence). The CDR3 nucleotides read TGTGCCAGCAGTTCCGGGACAGGGATTTTAGGCTATGGCTACACCTTC. Translated, it gives CASSSGTGILGYGYTF.

The gene calls are TRBV7-2 and TRBJ1-3, with D hard to call. V was shortened by 0 bases and J by 3 bases, with 3 bases between the two germline ends. The germline V gene encodes CDR1 SGHTA and CDR2 FQGNSA. This CDR3 has 13 residues. CDR3 DNA: TGTGCCAGCAGCTTAGCCGTTGGAAACACCATATATTTT. This codes for CASSLAVGNTIYF. The full variable domain, its missing parts supplied by reference TRBV7-2 and TRBJ1-3, is GAGVSQSPSNKVTEKGKDVELRCDPISGHTALYWYRQSLGQGLEFLIYFQGNSAPDKSGLPSDRFSAERTGGSVSTLTIQRTQQEDSAVYLCASSLAVGNTIYFGEGSWLTVV.

This clonotype was counted between two and nine times. The J gene is TRBJ1-2, the V gene TRBV15; D might be TRBD1 (5 bases). V lost 0 bases and J 8 bases, leaving 10 bases between the germline ends. Germline V gene data show CDR1 as LNHNV and CDR2 as YYDKDF (reference sequence). This CDR3 region has 13 residues. CDR3 sequence: CATSRDRQGGYTF. In DNA, the CDR3 is TGTGCCACCAGCAGAGATCGTCAGGGAGGCTACACCTTC.

In its sample, this clonotype was seen once. This chain joins TRBV19 and TRBJ1-3; TRBD1 is a possible D gene (5 bases). Trimming removed 6 bases from V and 5 bases from J, with 14 bases in between. From germline, CDR1 is LNHDA and CDR2 SQIVND (reference sequence). This CDR3 has 14 amino acids. The CDR3 coding sequence is TGTGCCAGTAGGAACCGGGACGGACGAAACACCATATATTTT. It translates to CASRNRDGRNTIYF.

This clonotype was counted ten times or more. The chain is built from TRBV11-2 and TRBJ1-2; D is perhaps TRBD1 (6 bases). Germline CDR1 SGHAT, CDR2 FQNNGV. V was pared by 4 bases and J by 5 bases, with 14 bases between. The CDR3 consists of 14 residues. CDR3 sequence: CASSYGQSLYGYTF. CDR3 DNA sequence: TGTGCCAGCAGCTACGGACAGAGTCTTTATGGCTACACCTTC.

This rearrangement joins TRBV10-3 to TRBJ2-5; no firm D call. V dropped 3 bases and J dropped 3 bases, with 5 bases sitting between them. The germline CDR1 and CDR2 sequences are ENHRY and SYGVKD. The length of the CDR3 is 12 residues. The CDR3 bases are TGTGCCATCAGTGAACGGGAAGAGACCCAGTACTTC. It codes for CAISEREETQYF.

The V gene is TRBV2, the J gene TRBJ1-2; D unclear. This CDR3 has 12 residues. Trimming pared 3 bases from V and 10 bases from J, leaving 12 bases between. Germline assignment: CDR1 SNHLY and CDR2 FYNNEI. CDR3 sequence (DNA): TGTGCCAGCAGTGAGAGTTCGCGACTCTACACCTTC. Translated: CASSESSRLYTF.

To note about this clonotype: This may stem from a read error, because a much larger clone lies one nucleotide away. The chain has TRBV11-2 and TRBJ2-1; TRBD2 might be the D (7 bases). The CDR3 contains 14 residues. Per the germline V gene, CDR1 is SGHAT and CDR2 is FQNNGV. CDR3 coding DNA: TGTGCCAGCACCCCCTTAGGGGGGGTTTTTGAGCAGCTCTTC. Its translation is CASTPLGGVFEQLF.

Many counts were recorded for this clonotype. The V gene is TRBV20-1, the J gene TRBJ1-2; no firm D call. With 5 bases removed from V and 2 bases from J, the gap between germline ends came to 12 bases. Germline-derived CDR1 and CDR2 are DFQATT and SNEGSKA (reference sequence). The CDR3 sequence is 13 residues long. CDR3 DNA sequence: TGCAGTGCTTTGGACCAAGAAAACTATGGCTACACCTTC. Translation: CSALDQENYGYTF.

The rearrangement joins TRBV7-9 to TRBJ2-7, with a tentative D call TRBD2 (5 bases). Germline V CDR1 and CDR2: SEHNR, FQNEAQ (reference sequence). The CDR3 runs to 13 residues. V lost 3 bases and J 6 bases, leaving 12 bases between the germline ends. Here the CDR3 DNA reads TGTGCCAGCAGCTTCTCGGGAACCGTCGAGCAGTACTTC. Protein product: CASSFSGTVEQYF. The full variable domain, in which reference TRBV7-9 and TRBJ2-7 provide the parts outside the CDR3, is DTGVSQNPRHKITKRGQNVTFRCDPISEHNRLYWYRQTLGQGPEFLTYFQNEAQLEKSRLLSDRFSAERPKGSFSTLEIQRTEQGDSAMYLCASSFSGTVEQYFGPGTRLTVT.

V and J are TRBV7-9 and TRBJ1-1, with D tentatively TRBD1 (5 bases). There are 13 residues in the CDR3. V was cut by 6 bases and J by 1 base, with 9 bases left in between. Germline CDR1 and CDR2: SEHNR and FQNEAQ (reference sequence). CDR3 sequence reads: CASRRDRNTEAFF. CDR3 bases: TGTGCCAGCAGAAGAGACAGGAACACTGAAGCTTTCTTT.

This clonotype was detected many times. The V and J genes are TRBV5-6 and TRBJ1-2; 9 bases are a match to TRBD1. The V and J ends lost 4 bases and 4 bases, in that order; junction bases with no gene match: 8. The CDR3 has 15 residues. Germline CDR1 reads SGHDT; CDR2 reads YYEEEE. CDR3 sequence reads: CASSPKGQGGYGYTF. In nucleotides, the CDR3 is TGTGCCAGCAGCCCGAAGGGACAGGGAGGCTATGGCTACACCTTC.

This clonotype has ten or more counts. The rearrangement uses TRBV5-1 and TRBJ2-3, with D perhaps given as TRBD1 or TRBD2 (5 bases each). There are 15 residues in the CDR3. The V end was cut by 4 bases, the J end by 0 bases, with 12 bases between. Germline V gives CDR1 SGHRS, CDR2 YFSETQ. The CDR3 region is CASSPGTPSTDTQYF. Written as DNA, the CDR3 is TGCGCCAGCAGCCCTGGGACCCCTAGCACAGATACGCAGTATTTT.

This clonotype was detected only once. The chain recombines TRBV10-3 with TRBJ2-5; 10 nucleotides line up with TRBD1. V shed 3 bases, J shed 5 bases, and the junction held 6 bases outside the gene matches. The CDR3 has 15 amino acids. Germline loops: CDR1 ENHRY, CDR2 SYGVKD. The DNA for the CDR3 is TGTGCCATCAGTGATCCGACAGGGGGCAGGGAGACCCAGTACTTC. As protein: CAISDPTGGRETQYF.

V usage is TRBV12-3 or TRBV12-4 and J usage is TRBJ1-2, with 8 bases identical to TRBD1. V trimming: 5 bases; J trimming: 5 bases; junction bases outside the gene matches: 13. The CDR3 sequence is 16 residues long. CDR3 loop: CASSLYRGQGIYGYTF. Here the CDR3 DNA reads TGTGCCAGCAGTCTTTACCGTGGACAGGGCATTTATGGCTACACCTTC.

This clonotype was observed at least ten times. This sequence joins TRBV4-1 and TRBJ1-4; D is unresolved. Germline lookup yields CDR1 MGHRA and CDR2 YSYEKL. The ends were cut back, 3 bases at V and 8 bases at J, with 7 bases in the middle. CDR3 size: 12 residues. The CDR3 bases are TGCGCCAGCAGCCATCTGGGCGAAAAACTGTTTTTT. This sequence encodes CASSHLGEKLFF.